Listed here are 8 T cell receptor beta chains from one sample, sequenced in a study of T-cell reconstitution after alpha-beta-depleted transplantation in children. Preparation of the TCRbeta library was carried out with unique molecular identifiers. TCRdb analysed the PCR reads with MiXCR anew, one entry per CDR3 protein. This table holds fewer than 150,000 distinct CDR3 sequences, more than 20% found once. The sequenced sample was PBMCs, mostly from graft donor cells, obtained 180 days after TCRalphabeta/CD19-depleted stem cell transplant. Source of these receptors: a male patient between 2 and 10 years old who had a stem cell transplant for chronic granulomatous disease, so the T cells may come from the graft donor.

This clonotype appeared many times. V usage is TRBV20-1 and J usage is TRBJ2-7; TRBD1 matches 11 bases. Germline V CDR1 and CDR2: DFQATT, SNEGSKA (reference sequence). J lost 0 bases, V lost 2 bases, and 3 bases had no gene match. The CDR3 has 15 amino acids. CDR3 nucleotide sequence: TGCAGTGCTAGACTGGGGACAGGGGGCTCCTACGAGCAGTACTTC. Translation gives CSARLGTGGSYEQYF.

The J gene is TRBJ2-3, the V gene TRBV12-3 or TRBV12-4, with a weak D call TRBD2 (5 bases). Trimming shortened V by 5 bases and J by 1 base, and 13 bases separated the two germline ends. CDR3 size: 15 residues. CDR3 residues: CASSISGAGTDTQYF. CDR3 nucleotides: TGTGCCAGCAGTATCAGCGGAGCAGGCACAGATACGCAGTATTTT.

The rearrangement links TRBV15 to TRBJ2-3; 11 bases are a match to TRBD2. The CDR3 is made up of 15 amino acids. Losses at the gene ends were 2 bases for V and 7 bases for J; bases not matched to a gene: 5. The germline gives CDR1 LNHNV, CDR2 YYDKDF (reference sequence). In nucleotides, the CDR3 is TGTGCCACCAGCAGACCGACTAGCGGGGTATATACGCAGTATTTT. This codes for CATSRPTSGVYTQYF.

The chain recombines TRBV20-1 with TRBJ1-1; D is unclear. The CDR3 consists of 14 residues. Germline CDR1 DFQATT, CDR2 SNEGSKA (reference sequence). V was pared by 0 bases and J by 1 base, with 9 bases between. CDR3 nucleotide sequence: TGCAGTGCTAGAGATTTTCCCGGGAACACTGAAGCTTTCTTT. Translation: CSARDFPGNTEAFF.

This clonotype was seen more than once but under ten times. The genes are TRBV21-1 and TRBJ2-1; the D call TRBD2 from the table was never checked on the DNA. TRBV21-1 is labeled a pseudogene. The CDR3 runs to 17 residues. In DNA, the CDR3 is TGTGCCAGCAGCACTCCTAGCGGGAGCGGCACCTACAATGAGCAGTTCTTC. Translation: CASSTPSGSGTYNEQFF.

The sample holds many counts of this clonotype. The V and J genes are TRBV27 and TRBJ2-3; a possible D gene is TRBD2 (6 bases). Germline values: CDR1 MNHEY, CDR2 SMNVEV (reference sequence). Trimming took 7 bases from V and 10 from J, leaving 24 bases between them. The CDR3 totals 15 residues. The CDR3 DNA reads TGTGCCAGCACCGCGGACTATCCGTCTTGGGGGGCGCAGTATTTT. It codes for CASTADYPSWGAQYF.

This rearrangement joins TRBV20-1 to TRBJ2-1, with D maybe TRBD2 (6 bases). Trimming stripped 5 bases from V and 2 bases from J, with 22 bases between. CDR3 length equals 17 residues. Germline V gene sequence: CDR1 DFQATT, CDR2 SNEGSKA (reference sequence). The CDR3: CSAPGTLFTYAYNEQFF. The CDR3 DNA reads TGCAGTGCTCCCGGGACTCTTTTTACCTACGCCTACAATGAGCAGTTCTTC.

The rearrangement joins TRBV4-2 to TRBJ2-2, with D maybe TRBD1 (6 bases). The CDR3 contains 17 residues. The V end lost 0 bases, the J end lost 5 bases, and 16 bases lay between the germline ends. In germline, CDR1 is LGHNA, CDR2 YNFKEQ. The CDR3 DNA sequence: TGTGCCAGCAGCCAAGAAAGAGGGGGTGTGAAAACCGGGGAGCTGTTTTTT. This encodes CASSQERGGVKTGELFF.